The T cell receptor (beta chain) under discussion was sequenced for a study of CD8+ T cells in alopecia areata. On the study more broadly: A 6-month off-drug phase came after tofacitinib, which had lasted 6 to 18 months.

TCR sequencing used cDNA made by reverse transcription of extracted RNA. Produced via immunoSEQ multiplex PCR; TCRdb's table is partial and in-frame only. The sample lists 100,000 to 130,000 clones, around 84% occurring once. The CDR3 is 15 residues long. Germline CDR1 is SNHLY and CDR2 is FYNNEI. Trimming removed 1 base at V and 7 bases at J, with 14 bases between. Treatment of the sample: oral pan-JAK inhibitor, 5-10 mg twice daily. From PBMCs, CD4+ and CD8+ T cells were sorted. The V gene is TRBV2, the J gene TRBJ2-1; D is possibly TRBD2 (5 bases). The TCR was taken from a human donor with alopecia areata. The sample in question was CD8+ T cells sorted from blood, obtained at week 24, from a patient treated with tofacitinib. CDR3 in amino acids: CASSEVRVPGNEQFF. CDR3 in DNA: TGTGCCAGCAGTGAAGTGCGGGTCCCCGGTAATGAGCAGTTCTTC.